This TCR beta chain was retrieved from a study of OX40 agonist ivuxolimab in advanced cancers. Turning to the study itself: Mean age about 60 years, range about 23 to 85; about 81% male.

The CDR3 length is 14 residues. Trimming at V came to 4 bases and at J to 6 bases, leaving 4 bases not matched to a gene. Per germline, CDR1 SEHNR and CDR2 FQNEAQ (reference sequence). The method was immunoSEQ multiplex PCR; TCRdb's version includes in-frame clones alone and lacks a portion of them. This table has roughly 28,000 clones, about 90% appearing once. Sequencing was performed on CD4+ or CD8+ T cells sorted from blood, taken in a trial of the OX40 agonist ivuxolimab. The chain combines TRBV7-9 with TRBJ1-2; 11 bases are shared with TRBD1. This TCR derives from an adult with an advanced solid tumor such as melanoma, head and neck, liver or kidney cancer. The CDR3 spells CASSSGTGGNGYTF. The CDR3 DNA reads as TGTGCCAGCAGCTCCGGGACAGGGGGTAATGGCTACACCTTC.